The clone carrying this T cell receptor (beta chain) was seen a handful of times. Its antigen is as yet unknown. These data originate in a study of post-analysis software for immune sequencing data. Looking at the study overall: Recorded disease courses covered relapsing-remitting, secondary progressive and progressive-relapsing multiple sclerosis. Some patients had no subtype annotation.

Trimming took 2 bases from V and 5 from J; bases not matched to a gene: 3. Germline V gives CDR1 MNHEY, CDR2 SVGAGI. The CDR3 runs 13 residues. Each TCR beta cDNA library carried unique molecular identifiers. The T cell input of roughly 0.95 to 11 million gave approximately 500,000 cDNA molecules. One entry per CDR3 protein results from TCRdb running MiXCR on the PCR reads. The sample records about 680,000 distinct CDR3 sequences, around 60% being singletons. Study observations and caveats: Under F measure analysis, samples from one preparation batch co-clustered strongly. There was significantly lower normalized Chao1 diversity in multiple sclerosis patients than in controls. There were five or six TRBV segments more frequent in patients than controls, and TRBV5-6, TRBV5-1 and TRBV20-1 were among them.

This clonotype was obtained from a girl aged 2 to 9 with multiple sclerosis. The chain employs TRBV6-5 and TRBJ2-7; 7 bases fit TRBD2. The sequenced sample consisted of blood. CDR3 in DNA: TGTGCCAGCAGTTACGGGGCGGGAGACGAGCAGTACTTC. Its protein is CASSYGAGDEQYF.